A selection of T cell receptor beta chains follows, all from one sample in a study of T-cell memory formation after mild COVID-19. TCRdb reprocessed the 5' RACE reads via MiXCR and lists one record per CDR3 protein. The sample lists about 150,000 distinct CDR3 sequences; under 30% were seen once. Sequencing used PBMCs or a T cell subset sorted from them (not recorded which). The receptors derive from an adult woman who had mild COVID-19 (a few samples of this study predate the infection). Cell type and time point are not known. CDR3s leave out the opening cysteine and the closing phenylalanine or tryptophan. The order of the fields is J gene, V gene, CDR3 protein.

j_gene: TRBJ1-2
v_gene: TRBV19
CDR3aa: ASSIDQLANYGYT

j_gene: TRBJ2-7
v_gene: TRBV7-9
CDR3aa: ASSSTGDPSYEQY

j_gene: TRBJ2-1
v_gene: TRBV7-9
CDR3aa: ASSPEGGTLYNEQF

j_gene: TRBJ2-1
v_gene: TRBV4-2
CDR3aa: ASSGDFSNEQF

j_gene: TRBJ2-2
v_gene: TRBV6-5
CDR3aa: ASSSSIGRPAGELF

j_gene: TRBJ2-3
v_gene: TRBV7-7
CDR3aa: ASSPGSGRGTDTQY

j_gene: TRBJ2-1
v_gene: TRBV9
CDR3aa: ASSTSGAGETYNEQF

j_gene: TRBJ2-3
v_gene: TRBV5-1
CDR3aa: ASSLALAGTSTDTQY

j_gene: TRBJ2-7
v_gene: TRBV5-1
CDR3aa: ASSFAGAPYEQY

j_gene: TRBJ2-7
v_gene: TRBV7-6
CDR3aa: ASSPGGTGGEQY

j_gene: TRBJ2-5
v_gene: TRBV4-1
CDR3aa: ASSQDGGETQY

j_gene: TRBJ1-1
v_gene: TRBV25-1
CDR3aa: ASSASGQGAF

j_gene: TRBJ2-3
v_gene: TRBV24-1
CDR3aa: ATSDTGTGITQY

j_gene: TRBJ2-2
v_gene: TRBV3-1
CDR3aa: ASSPSGGNTGELF

j_gene: TRBJ2-3
v_gene: TRBV6-5
CDR3aa: ASSLRGMGGDTQY

j_gene: TRBJ1-2
v_gene: TRBV4-1
CDR3aa: ASSQARGNYGYT

j_gene: TRBJ2-7
v_gene: TRBV6-5
CDR3aa: ASSYSTGLSYEQY

j_gene: TRBJ2-3
v_gene: TRBV24-1
CDR3aa: ATSDWMSRDAHGTDTQY

j_gene: TRBJ2-7
v_gene: TRBV24-1
CDR3aa: ATSDSGAYEQY

j_gene: TRBJ2-3
v_gene: TRBV5-5
CDR3aa: ASSRGQGVSTDTQY

j_gene: TRBJ2-3
v_gene: TRBV7-9
CDR3aa: ASSPSGSTDTQY

j_gene: TRBJ1-4
v_gene: TRBV12-5
CDR3aa: ASGLTEALRDEKLF

j_gene: TRBJ2-3
v_gene: TRBV5-5
CDR3aa: ASSLARHKVTQY

j_gene: TRBJ2-3
v_gene: TRBV11-3
CDR3aa: ASSLDSLADRSSTDTQY

j_gene: TRBJ2-1
v_gene: TRBV4-1
CDR3aa: ASRTPETSYNEQF

j_gene: TRBJ2-7
v_gene: TRBV5-1
CDR3aa: ASSLEGLSSYEQY

j_gene: TRBJ2-7
v_gene: TRBV5-1
CDR3aa: ASSLVGSGSEQY

j_gene: TRBJ2-7
v_gene: TRBV19
CDR3aa: ASSLGERYEQY

j_gene: TRBJ1-6
v_gene: TRBV20-1
CDR3aa: SARDIETEPIYNSPLH

j_gene: TRBJ2-1
v_gene: TRBV20-1
CDR3aa: SARGFGRGNEQF

j_gene: TRBJ1-4
v_gene: TRBV15
CDR3aa: ATSTTGSEKLF

j_gene: TRBJ2-7
v_gene: TRBV7-9
CDR3aa: ASSFALAGAVYEQY

j_gene: TRBJ1-1
v_gene: TRBV5-1
CDR3aa: ASSLPTDRIDTEAF

j_gene: TRBJ2-1
v_gene: TRBV7-9
CDR3aa: ASSLAPGTANNEQF

j_gene: TRBJ2-2
v_gene: TRBV4-1
CDR3aa: ASSQRQGSTGELF

j_gene: TRBJ2-1
v_gene: TRBV7-6
CDR3aa: ASSLVEGGGEQF

j_gene: TRBJ2-1
v_gene: TRBV12-3/TRBV12-4
CDR3aa: ASPFQGGHYAYNEQF

j_gene: TRBJ2-7
v_gene: TRBV12-3/TRBV12-4
CDR3aa: ASTLSVGSEQY

j_gene: TRBJ1-1
v_gene: TRBV12-3/TRBV12-4
CDR3aa: ASSPEVNTEAF

j_gene: TRBJ2-7
v_gene: TRBV5-1
CDR3aa: ASSLAIGDSPYEQY

j_gene: TRBJ2-1
v_gene: TRBV12-3/TRBV12-4
CDR3aa: ASRLTPLGKF

j_gene: TRBJ1-5
v_gene: TRBV24-1
CDR3aa: ATSGQGQGWNQPQH

j_gene: TRBJ2-1
v_gene: TRBV20-1
CDR3aa: SAGGGISGAYNEQF

j_gene: TRBJ1-1
v_gene: TRBV5-5
CDR3aa: ASSLWGSAEAF

j_gene: TRBJ1-2
v_gene: TRBV19
CDR3aa: ASSPDSVYGYT